Below, 2 T cell receptor beta chains from the same sample are listed, as sequenced in a study of T cell responses to AZD1222 COVID-19 vaccine. Sequencing used immunoSEQ multiplex PCR; TCRdb keeps in-frame clones, though not all of them. The table lists over 100,000 clones, 85% to 95% of them singletons. Sequencing was performed on peripheral blood, taken on day 0 of AZD1222 vaccination. Receptor source: an adult in good health.

The chain carries TRBV30 and TRBJ2-7; D gene uncertain. The CDR3 has 13 amino acids. V was trimmed by 5 bases and J by 2 bases, leaving 13 bases between them. CDR1 is GTSNPN and CDR2 is SVGIG in the germline V gene (reference sequence). The CDR3 loop reads CAWDRMKAYEQYF. The DNA for the CDR3 is TGTGCCTGGGATCGTATGAAGGCCTACGAGCAGTACTTC.

The chain links TRBV25-1 to TRBJ2-2, with TRBD2 as a possible D gene (5 bases). The V gene's germline CDR1 is MGHDK and CDR2 SYGVNS. V lost 1 base, J lost 1 base, and 10 bases lay in between. The CDR3 extends over 16 amino acids. CDR3 coding DNA: TGTGCCAGCAGTGAATGGGAGCTACAGAACACCGGGGAGCTGTTTTTT. It is translated as CASSEWELQNTGELFF.